A selection of T cell receptor beta chains follows, all from one sample in a study of cytomegalovirus exposure and HLA in healthy donors. This table comes from immunoSEQ multiplex PCR, and its TCRdb copy is limited to in-frame clones, with some not included. The sample consists of 90,000 to 120,000 clones, over 75% of them appearing once. Sequencing was performed on PBMCs. Every receptor here comes from a male donor in good health and CMV-seronegative. CDR3s include the opening cysteine and the closing phenylalanine or tryptophan. Fields, in order: clone size, D gene, J gene, V gene, CDR3 DNA, CDR3 protein. D genes are given only for firm matches. For some rows the clone size is stated as once, few or many, or as a class when expanded; others skip it.

.,TRBD2,TRBJ2-1,TRBV7-9,TGTGCCAGCAGCTCTAGCGGGAGTAGTAGGGATGAGCAGTTCTTC,CASSSSGSSRDEQFF
.,.,TRBJ2-7,TRBV30,TGTGCCTGGAGTCCGCCGGGAGTCTACGAGCAGTACTTC,CAWSPPGVYEQYF
.,.,TRBJ2-5,TRBV10-1,TGCGCCAGCAGTGAGCGGATTGGGCTAGCGAAGTACTTC,CASSERIGLAKYF
.,.,TRBJ1-1,TRBV19,TGTGCCAGTAGTATACAGGGAGGTCGGAACACTGAAGCTTTCTTT,CASSIQGGRNTEAFF
.,.,TRBJ2-2,TRBV15,TGTGCCACCAGCAGTTTCCAACAAGCGGTCGGGGAGCTGTTTTTT,CATSSFQQAVGELFF
.,TRBD1,TRBJ1-1,TRBV7-8,TGTGCCAGTATCAACAGGGGCGGCACTGAAGCTTTCTTT,CASINRGGTEAFF
.,TRBD1,TRBJ2-7,TRBV19,TGTGCCAGGTCGGGACAGGGGGTGGACGAGCAGTACTTC,CARSGQGVDEQYF
.,.,TRBJ2-3,TRBV7-3,TGTGCCAGCAGCCAAAACACCGGCAGGGGCACAGATACGCAGTATTTT,CASSQNTGRGTDTQYF
.,.,TRBJ1-2,TRBV18,TGTGCCAGCTCGATGGACACGTTCTATGGCTACACCTTC,CASSMDTFYGYTF
.,.,TRBJ2-3,TRBV25-1,TGTGCCAGCAGTGAATGGAGGTCGGTAGCGACCCACGGAGATACGCAGTATTTT,CASSEWRSVATHGDTQYF
once,TRBD2,TRBJ2-5,TRBV5-1,TGCGCCAGCAGCTTGCTAGCGGGACAAGAGACCCAGTACTTC,CASSLLAGQETQYF
.,.,TRBJ2-5,TRBV6-5,TGTGCCAGCAGTTACTCGGGGGGGACACAAGAGACCCAGTACTTC,CASSYSGGTQETQYF
.,TRBD2,TRBJ2-7,TRBV6-5,TGTGCCAGCAGCCAGACTAGCGGCTACGAGCAGTACTTC,CASSQTSGYEQYF
.,.,TRBJ1-1,TRBV6-1,TGTGCCAGCAGTGCAGCCCGGAACACTGAAGCTTTCTTT,CASSAARNTEAFF
.,.,TRBJ2-1,TRBV28,TGTGCCAGCAGTCCCCCCCAATACAGGGTTCCCATCAATGAGCAGTTCTTC,CASSPPQYRVPINEQFF
.,.,TRBJ2-7,TRBV6-4,TGTGCCAGCAGTGAGCACGGGGGCTACGAGCAGTACTTC,CASSEHGGYEQYF
.,TRBD2,TRBJ2-2,TRBV9,TGTGCCAGCAGCGGTTCGGCTAGCGGGAACACCGGGGAGCTGTTTTTT,CASSGSASGNTGELFF
.,.,TRBJ2-3,TRBV5-1,TGCGCCAGCAGGAGCGGAACCACAGATACGCAGTATTTT,CASRSGTTDTQYF
.,.,TRBJ1-1,TRBV28,TGTGCCAGCAGTTTAGAATCCCAGGCCTTGAACACTGAAGCTTTCTTT,CASSLESQALNTEAFF
.,.,TRBJ2-7,TRBV6-1,TGTGCCAGCAGTGACCCATCTACCTACGAGCAGTACTTC,CASSDPSTYEQYF
.,TRBD2,TRBJ2-1,TRBV5-6,TGTGCCAGCAGCTTGGCCGGGCCCAGCGGGAGCTCCTACAATGAGCAGTTCTTC,CASSLAGPSGSSYNEQFF
.,.,TRBJ2-7,TRBV9,TGTGCCAGCAGCCTGCGGTGGGACAAAACCTACGAGCAGTACTTC,CASSLRWDKTYEQYF
.,.,TRBJ2-1,TRBV27,TGTGCCAGCAGTTTGTTCCCCTCCAGGGCCTCCTACAATGAGCAGTTCTTC,CASSLFPSRASYNEQFF
few,TRBD1,TRBJ2-7,TRBV18,TGTGCCAGCTCTCAGACCGGGACAGGGAACTACGAGCAGTACTTC,CASSQTGTGNYEQYF
.,.,TRBJ1-5,TRBV6-1,TGTGCCAGCAGTGAAGCGCTTCAGGCGCGGGATCAGCCCCAGCATTTT,CASSEALQARDQPQHF
.,.,TRBJ2-7,TRBV5-4,TGTGCCAGCAGCTTGGACGGGGGATTCTACGAGCAGTACTTC,CASSLDGGFYEQYF
.,.,TRBJ2-2,TRBV10-1,TGCGCCAGCTGGGAGACGAACACCGGGGAGCTGTTTTTT,CASWETNTGELFF
.,TRBD2,TRBJ2-3,TRBV7-6,TGTGCCAGCAGCCTCGGGACTAGCGGGAGTAGGGCAGATACGCAGTATTTT,CASSLGTSGSRADTQYF
.,.,TRBJ2-5,TRBV4-2,TGTGCCAGCAGCCAAGAAATATTGGAGACCCAGTACTTC,CASSQEILETQYF
.,.,TRBJ2-1,TRBV11-2,TGTGCCAGCAGCTCGCAGGGCAATGAGCAGTTCTTC,CASSSQGNEQFF
.,TRBD2,TRBJ2-1,TRBV2,TGTGCCAGCAGTGGTGGTAGCGGGTACTATGAGCAGTTCTTC,CASSGGSGYYEQFF
.,TRBD1,TRBJ2-1,TRBV11-2,TGTGCCAGCAGCCCCAGGACAGGGGGCGGGGAGCAGTTCTTC,CASSPRTGGGEQFF
few,.,TRBJ2-1,TRBV6-5,TGTGCCAGCAGTTATCGGGTCAGCTACAATGAGCAGTTCTTC,CASSYRVSYNEQFF
.,.,TRBJ2-1,TRBV19,TGTGCCAGTAGTTCGCACGGGTTGCAGTTCTTC,CASSSHGLQFF
.,TRBD1,TRBJ1-2,TRBV20-1,TGCAGTGCTCTGGGACAGTATGGCTACACCTTC,CSALGQYGYTF
.,.,TRBJ2-1,TRBV5-1,TGCGCCAGCAGCACAGGACCTCACAATGAGCAGTTCTTC,CASSTGPHNEQFF
.,TRBD2,TRBJ2-2,TRBV5-4,TGTGCCAGCAGCTTGACTAGCGGGAGTACCGGGGAGCTGTTTTTT,CASSLTSGSTGELFF